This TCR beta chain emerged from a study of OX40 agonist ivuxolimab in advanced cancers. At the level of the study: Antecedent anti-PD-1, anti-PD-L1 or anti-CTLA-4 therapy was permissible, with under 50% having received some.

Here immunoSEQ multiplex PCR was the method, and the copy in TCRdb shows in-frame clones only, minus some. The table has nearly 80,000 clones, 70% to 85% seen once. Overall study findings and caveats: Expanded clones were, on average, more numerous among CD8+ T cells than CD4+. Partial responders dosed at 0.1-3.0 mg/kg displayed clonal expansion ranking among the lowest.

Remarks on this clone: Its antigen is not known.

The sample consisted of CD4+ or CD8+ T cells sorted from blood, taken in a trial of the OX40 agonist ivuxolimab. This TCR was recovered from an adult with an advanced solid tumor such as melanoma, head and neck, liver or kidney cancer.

CDR3 protein: CAWDRGRYEQYF. CDR3 bases: TGTGCCTGGGACAGGGGGAGATACGAGCAGTACTTC. This chain joins TRBV30 and TRBJ2-7; 9 bases fit TRBD1. The V and J ends lost 5 bases and 4 bases, in that order; junction bases with no gene match: 3. This CDR3 is 12 amino acids long. Germline CDR1 is GTSNPN and CDR2 is SVGIG (reference sequence).